This is a list of T cell receptor beta chains from one sample in a study of early T cells in non-severe SARS-CoV-2 infection. TCRdb re-called the 5' RACE reads through MiXCR, storing one row per CDR3 protein. Of tens of thousands of distinct CDR3 sequences listed, 10% to 15% are singletons. The sample taken for sequencing was whole blood. These receptors came from an adult who was a healthcare worker with PCR-confirmed SARS-CoV-2 infection or an uninfected control (not recorded which). CDR3s leave out the opening cysteine and the closing phenylalanine or tryptophan. Fields, in order: clone size, V gene, D gene, J gene, CDR3 protein. The D gene is left open where the match is weak. Only some rows state a clone size, as once, few, many or a class for expanded clones.

NA,TRBV5-4,NA,TRBJ2-5,ASSLDSRYQETQY
many,TRBV9,TRBD1,TRBJ1-4,ASSFRDRGEKLF
many,TRBV7-6,NA,TRBJ2-3,ASSLAAWSTDTQY
few,TRBV20-1,NA,TRBJ2-7,SARLIADDYEQY
NA,TRBV5-1,TRBD2,TRBJ2-5,ASSSSRAGGYQETQY
many,TRBV2,NA,TRBJ2-7,ASSEIGLGEQY
NA,TRBV30,TRBD1,TRBJ1-2,AWGGQNYGYT
few,TRBV5-1,TRBD2,TRBJ2-5,ASSFSSGPQETQY
many,TRBV11-2,NA,TRBJ2-7,ASSLTGQLAYEQY
few,TRBV6-5,NA,TRBJ1-2,ASSPIPGRIMYGYT
NA,TRBV6-5,NA,TRBJ2-6,ASSYSGMGADVLT
many,TRBV20-1,TRBD2,TRBJ2-7,SAEQAGGPNEQY
NA,TRBV3-1,TRBD2,TRBJ2-7,ASRLSGGYEQY
few,TRBV7-9,NA,TRBJ2-7,ASSPESSYEQY
few,TRBV12-3/TRBV12-4,NA,TRBJ2-1,ASSFGITSGEQF
NA,TRBV5-1,TRBD2,TRBJ2-5,ASSLGLKAGSQETQY
few,TRBV3-1,NA,TRBJ1-6,ASSQGSSRSSPLH
few,TRBV29-1,NA,TRBJ2-2,SVDGVTPPGELF
few,TRBV11-3,NA,TRBJ2-2,ASSLGGTGANTGELF
many,TRBV7-9,NA,TRBJ2-4,ASSLQGGRQDIQY
many,TRBV7-9,NA,TRBJ2-3,ASSSGHRTDTQY
few,TRBV5-1,TRBD1,TRBJ1-1,ASSLGTGGYSEAF
NA,TRBV24-1,TRBD1,TRBJ2-1,ATSDRDRFDEQF
NA,TRBV24-1,NA,TRBJ2-3,ATSDLRGSTDTQY
many,TRBV11-2,NA,TRBJ2-7,ASSSLGRPEQY
few,TRBV5-1,TRBD1,TRBJ2-3,ASSLGDRGPDTQY
few,TRBV3-1,NA,TRBJ2-1,ASSPLPGNEQF
NA,TRBV19,NA,TRBJ2-3,ASSRWRGTDTQY
NA,TRBV11-2,NA,TRBJ1-1,ASSLVDSRGTEAF
NA,TRBV3-1,NA,TRBJ2-6,ASSHRTGRLRANVLT
many,TRBV20-1,NA,TRBJ1-1,SALLGNTEAF
many,TRBV5-1,NA,TRBJ2-3,ASSSTDGNTQY
many,TRBV11-2,NA,TRBJ2-2,ASSSPGGVDTGELF
few,TRBV29-1,TRBD1,TRBJ2-2,SVGQGRGELF
NA,TRBV9,NA,TRBJ1-1,ASSGDWTFS
few,TRBV28,TRBD2,TRBJ2-2,ASRGLAAGELF
many,TRBV28,NA,TRBJ2-5,ASSNAGPDQETQY
few,TRBV20-1,TRBD2,TRBJ2-7,SAALTSGLPPYEQY
few,TRBV9,TRBD1,TRBJ1-6,ASSVGSGRQGNSPLH
many,TRBV29-1,NA,TRBJ2-7,SVGDGSYEQY
few,TRBV7-9,NA,TRBJ2-7,ASSLARDPYEQY
many,TRBV7-8,TRBD1,TRBJ2-7,ASSSGQVDEQY
few,TRBV5-1,TRBD2,TRBJ2-1,ASSLAGGPGNEQF
NA,TRBV18,NA,TRBJ2-7,ASSGAPNSYEQY
many,TRBV28,NA,TRBJ2-7,ASSSGHQYEQY
many,TRBV21-1,NA,TRBJ2-5,ARRGFFGTQY